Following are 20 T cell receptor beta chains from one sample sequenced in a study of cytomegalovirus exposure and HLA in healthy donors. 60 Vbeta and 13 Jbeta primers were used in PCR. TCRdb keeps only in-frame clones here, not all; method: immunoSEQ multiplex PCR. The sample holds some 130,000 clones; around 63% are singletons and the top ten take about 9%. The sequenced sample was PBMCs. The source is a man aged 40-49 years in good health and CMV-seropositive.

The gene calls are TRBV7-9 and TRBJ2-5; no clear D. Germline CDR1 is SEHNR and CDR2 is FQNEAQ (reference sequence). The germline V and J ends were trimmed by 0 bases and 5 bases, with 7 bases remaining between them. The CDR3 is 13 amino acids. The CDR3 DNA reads TGTGCCAGCAGCTTAGCTGCTATGGAGACCCAGTACTTC. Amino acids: CASSLAAMETQYF.

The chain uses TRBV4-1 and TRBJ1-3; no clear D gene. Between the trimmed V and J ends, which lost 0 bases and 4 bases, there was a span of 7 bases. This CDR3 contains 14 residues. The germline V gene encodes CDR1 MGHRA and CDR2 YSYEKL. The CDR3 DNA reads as TGCGCCAGCAGCCAAGATTATTCCGGAAACACCATATATTTT. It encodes CASSQDYSGNTIYF.

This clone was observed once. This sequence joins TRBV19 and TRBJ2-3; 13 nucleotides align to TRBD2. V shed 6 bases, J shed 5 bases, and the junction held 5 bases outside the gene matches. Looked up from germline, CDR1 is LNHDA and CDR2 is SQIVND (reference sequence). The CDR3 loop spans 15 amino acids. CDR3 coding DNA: TGTGCCAGTAGAAAACTAGCGGGGGGGAAAGATACGCAGTATTTT. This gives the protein CASRKLAGGKDTQYF.

CDR3 nucleotide sequence: TGTGCCAGTAGTATTGAAAGCGGGCCCACCGGGGAGCTGTTTTTT. Translated, it gives CASSIESGPTGELFF. The rearrangement joins TRBV19 to TRBJ2-2; D is perhaps TRBD2 (6 bases). Trimming took off 3 bases at V and 4 bases at J, with 12 bases between the two ends. The CDR3 sequence is 15 residues long. CDR1 and CDR2 (germline): LNHDA, SQIVND (reference sequence).

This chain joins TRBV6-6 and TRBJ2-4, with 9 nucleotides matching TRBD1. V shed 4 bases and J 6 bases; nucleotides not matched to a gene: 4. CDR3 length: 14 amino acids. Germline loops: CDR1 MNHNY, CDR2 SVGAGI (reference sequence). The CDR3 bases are TGTGCCAGCAGTTCCGAGGACAGGGGAAACATTCAGTACTTC. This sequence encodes CASSSEDRGNIQYF.

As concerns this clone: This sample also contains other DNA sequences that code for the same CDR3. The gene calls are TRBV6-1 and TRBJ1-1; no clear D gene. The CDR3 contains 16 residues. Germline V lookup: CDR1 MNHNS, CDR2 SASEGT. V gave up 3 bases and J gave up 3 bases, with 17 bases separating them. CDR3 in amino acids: CASSEASTVAHTEAFF. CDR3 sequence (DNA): TGTGCCAGCAGTGAGGCCTCAACAGTTGCGCACACTGAAGCTTTCTTT.

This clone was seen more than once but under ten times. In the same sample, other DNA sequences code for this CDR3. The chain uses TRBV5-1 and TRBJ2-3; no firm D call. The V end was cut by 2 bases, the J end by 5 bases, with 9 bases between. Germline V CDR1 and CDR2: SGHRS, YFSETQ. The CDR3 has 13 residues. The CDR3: CASSFPGEDTQYF. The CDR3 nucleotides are TGCGCCAGCAGCTTTCCCGGAGAAGATACGCAGTATTTT.

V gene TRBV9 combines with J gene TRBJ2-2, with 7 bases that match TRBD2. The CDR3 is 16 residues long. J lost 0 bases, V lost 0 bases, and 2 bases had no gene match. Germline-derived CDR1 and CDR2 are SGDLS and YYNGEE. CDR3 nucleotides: TGTGCCAGCAGCGTAGGACTAGCAACGAACACCGGGGAGCTGTTTTTT. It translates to CASSVGLATNTGELFF.

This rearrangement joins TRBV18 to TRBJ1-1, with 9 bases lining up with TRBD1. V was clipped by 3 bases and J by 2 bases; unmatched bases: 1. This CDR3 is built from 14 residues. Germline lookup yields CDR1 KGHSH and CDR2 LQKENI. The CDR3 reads CASSPGQGNTEAFF. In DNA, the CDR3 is TGTGCCAGCTCACCGGGACAGGGTAACACTGAAGCTTTCTTT.

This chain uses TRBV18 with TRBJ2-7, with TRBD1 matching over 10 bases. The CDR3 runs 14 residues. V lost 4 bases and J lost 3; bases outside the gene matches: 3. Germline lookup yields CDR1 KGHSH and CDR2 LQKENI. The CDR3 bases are TGTGCCAGCTCACTGGGACAGGGGTACTACGAGCAGTACTTC. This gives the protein CASSLGQGYYEQYF.

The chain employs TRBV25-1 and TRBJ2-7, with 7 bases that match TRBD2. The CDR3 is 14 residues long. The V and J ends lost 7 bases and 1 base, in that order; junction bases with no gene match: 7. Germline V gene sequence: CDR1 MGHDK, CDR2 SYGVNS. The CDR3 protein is CASTVAGDSYEQYF. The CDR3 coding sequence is TGTGCCAGCACTGTAGCGGGCGATTCCTACGAGCAGTACTTC.

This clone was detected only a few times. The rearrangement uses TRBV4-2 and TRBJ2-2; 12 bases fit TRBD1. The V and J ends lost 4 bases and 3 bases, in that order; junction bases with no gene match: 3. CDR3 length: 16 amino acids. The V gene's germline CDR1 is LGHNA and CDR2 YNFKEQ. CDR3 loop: CASSLGQGADTGELFF. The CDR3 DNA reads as TGTGCCAGCAGCCTGGGACAGGGGGCGGACACCGGGGAGCTGTTTTTT.

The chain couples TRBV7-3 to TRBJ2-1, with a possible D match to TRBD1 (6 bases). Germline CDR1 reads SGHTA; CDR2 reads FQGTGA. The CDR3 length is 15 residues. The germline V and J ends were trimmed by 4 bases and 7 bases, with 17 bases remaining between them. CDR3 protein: CASSSQGFSLNEQFF. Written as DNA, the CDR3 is TGTGCCAGCAGCTCCCAGGGGTTTTCCTTGAATGAGCAGTTCTTC.

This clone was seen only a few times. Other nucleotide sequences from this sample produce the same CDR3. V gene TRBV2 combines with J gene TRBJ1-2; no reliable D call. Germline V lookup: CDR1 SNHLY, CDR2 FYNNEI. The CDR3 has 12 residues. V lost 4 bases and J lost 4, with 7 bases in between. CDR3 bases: TGTGCCAGCAGTGCGGAGGGCTATGGCTACACCTTC. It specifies CASSAEGYGYTF.

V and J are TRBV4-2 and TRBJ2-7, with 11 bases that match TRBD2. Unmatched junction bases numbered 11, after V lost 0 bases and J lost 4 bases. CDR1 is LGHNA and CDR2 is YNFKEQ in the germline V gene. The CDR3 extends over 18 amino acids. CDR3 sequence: CASSQDRPTGTSGYEQYF. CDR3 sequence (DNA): TGTGCCAGCAGCCAAGATCGCCCAACCGGGACTAGCGGATACGAGCAGTACTTC.

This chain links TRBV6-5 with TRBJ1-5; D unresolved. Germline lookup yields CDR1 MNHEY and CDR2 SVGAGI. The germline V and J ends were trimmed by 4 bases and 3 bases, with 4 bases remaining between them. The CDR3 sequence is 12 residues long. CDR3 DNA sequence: TGTGCCAGCAGTTCCAACAATCAGCCCCAGCATTTT. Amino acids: CASSSNNQPQHF.

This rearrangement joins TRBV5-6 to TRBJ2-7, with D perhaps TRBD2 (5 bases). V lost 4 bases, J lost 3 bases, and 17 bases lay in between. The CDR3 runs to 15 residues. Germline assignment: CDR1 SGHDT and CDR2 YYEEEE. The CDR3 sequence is CASSGLTQDYYEQYF. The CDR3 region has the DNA TGTGCCAGCAGCGGTTTGACTCAAGACTACTACGAGCAGTACTTC.

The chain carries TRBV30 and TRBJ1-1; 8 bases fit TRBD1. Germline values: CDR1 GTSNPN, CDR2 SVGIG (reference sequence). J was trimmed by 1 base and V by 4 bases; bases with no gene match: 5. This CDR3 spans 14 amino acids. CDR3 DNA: TGTGCCTGGACAATTGGGACAGGGAACACTGAAGCTTTCTTT. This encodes CAWTIGTGNTEAFF.

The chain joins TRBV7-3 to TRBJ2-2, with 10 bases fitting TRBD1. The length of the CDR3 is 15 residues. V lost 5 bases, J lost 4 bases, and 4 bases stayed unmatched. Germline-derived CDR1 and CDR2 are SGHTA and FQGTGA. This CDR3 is CASSADRGSTGELFF. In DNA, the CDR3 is TGTGCCAGCAGCGCGGACAGGGGGAGCACCGGGGAGCTGTTTTTT.

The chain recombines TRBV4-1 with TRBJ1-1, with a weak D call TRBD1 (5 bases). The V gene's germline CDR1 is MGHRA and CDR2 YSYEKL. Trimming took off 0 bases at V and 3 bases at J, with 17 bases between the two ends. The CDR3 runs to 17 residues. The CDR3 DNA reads TGCGCCAGCAGCCAAGATCCGCGGGGGACGGGGTACACTGAAGCTTTCTTT. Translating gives CASSQDPRGTGYTEAFF.